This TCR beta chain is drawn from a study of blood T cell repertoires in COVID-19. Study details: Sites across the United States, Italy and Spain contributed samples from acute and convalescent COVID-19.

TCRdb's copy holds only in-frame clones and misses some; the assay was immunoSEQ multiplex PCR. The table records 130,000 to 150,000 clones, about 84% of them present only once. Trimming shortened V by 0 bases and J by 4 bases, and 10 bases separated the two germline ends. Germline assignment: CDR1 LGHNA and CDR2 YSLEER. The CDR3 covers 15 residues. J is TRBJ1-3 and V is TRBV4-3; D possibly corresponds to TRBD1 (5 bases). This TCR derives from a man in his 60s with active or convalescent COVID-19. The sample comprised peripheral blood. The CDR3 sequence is CASSQDPGQGNTIYF. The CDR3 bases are TGCGCCAGCAGCCAAGACCCAGGGCAAGGAAACACCATATATTTT.